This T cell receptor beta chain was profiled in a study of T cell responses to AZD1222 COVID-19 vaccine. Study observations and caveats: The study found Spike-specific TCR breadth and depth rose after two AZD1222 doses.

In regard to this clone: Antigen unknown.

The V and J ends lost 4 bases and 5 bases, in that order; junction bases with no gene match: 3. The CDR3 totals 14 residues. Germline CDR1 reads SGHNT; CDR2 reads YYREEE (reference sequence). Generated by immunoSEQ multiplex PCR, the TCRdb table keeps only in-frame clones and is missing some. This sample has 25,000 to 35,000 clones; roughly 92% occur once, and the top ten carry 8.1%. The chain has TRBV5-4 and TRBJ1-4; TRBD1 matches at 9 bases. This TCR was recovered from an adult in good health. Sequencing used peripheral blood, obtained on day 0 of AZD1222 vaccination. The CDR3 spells CASSAGQGNEKLFF. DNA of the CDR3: TGTGCCAGCAGCGCGGGACAGGGAAATGAAAAACTGTTTTTT. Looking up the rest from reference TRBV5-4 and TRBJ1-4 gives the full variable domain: ETGVTQSPTHLIKTRGQQVTLRCSSQSGHNTVSWYQQALGQGPQFIFQYYREEENGRGNFPPRFSGLQFPNYSSELNVNALELDDSALYLCASSAGQGNEKLFFGSGTQLSVL.